This TCR beta chain was observed in a study of identical twins. Points from the study as a whole: Invariant populations such as MAIT and iNKT cells could partly muddle zero-insertion analyses.

Template switching added a universal primer site, and cDNA bore unique molecular identifiers. A single record per CDR3 protein comes from TCRdb applying MiXCR to the 5' RACE reads. The table shows hundreds of thousands of distinct CDR3 sequences, with 21% occurring only once. Concerning this clonotype itself: Antigen unknown.

These data are also associated with another study on T cells expressing NK-cell markers. From that paper: The contribution of dominant NKG2C+ clonotypes to CD8+ T cells in several donors was about 1.0-7.0%. Topping the CD3+CD56-NKG2C+ fraction as well were these clonotypes, in a few donors.

Material for sequencing was PBMCs. The TCR sequence derives from a woman aged 18 to 35 in good health.

Written as DNA, the CDR3 is TGTGCCAGCAGCTTAGGGACTACCCGCACAGATACGCAGTATTTT. This sequence encodes CASSLGTTRTDTQYF. V and J are TRBV7-9 and TRBJ2-3, with a possible D match to TRBD2 (6 bases). CDR3 length equals 15 residues. The V gene lost 1 base and the J gene lost 1 base, with 9 bases spanning the gap. Germline-derived CDR1 and CDR2 are SEHNR and FQNEAQ (reference sequence).